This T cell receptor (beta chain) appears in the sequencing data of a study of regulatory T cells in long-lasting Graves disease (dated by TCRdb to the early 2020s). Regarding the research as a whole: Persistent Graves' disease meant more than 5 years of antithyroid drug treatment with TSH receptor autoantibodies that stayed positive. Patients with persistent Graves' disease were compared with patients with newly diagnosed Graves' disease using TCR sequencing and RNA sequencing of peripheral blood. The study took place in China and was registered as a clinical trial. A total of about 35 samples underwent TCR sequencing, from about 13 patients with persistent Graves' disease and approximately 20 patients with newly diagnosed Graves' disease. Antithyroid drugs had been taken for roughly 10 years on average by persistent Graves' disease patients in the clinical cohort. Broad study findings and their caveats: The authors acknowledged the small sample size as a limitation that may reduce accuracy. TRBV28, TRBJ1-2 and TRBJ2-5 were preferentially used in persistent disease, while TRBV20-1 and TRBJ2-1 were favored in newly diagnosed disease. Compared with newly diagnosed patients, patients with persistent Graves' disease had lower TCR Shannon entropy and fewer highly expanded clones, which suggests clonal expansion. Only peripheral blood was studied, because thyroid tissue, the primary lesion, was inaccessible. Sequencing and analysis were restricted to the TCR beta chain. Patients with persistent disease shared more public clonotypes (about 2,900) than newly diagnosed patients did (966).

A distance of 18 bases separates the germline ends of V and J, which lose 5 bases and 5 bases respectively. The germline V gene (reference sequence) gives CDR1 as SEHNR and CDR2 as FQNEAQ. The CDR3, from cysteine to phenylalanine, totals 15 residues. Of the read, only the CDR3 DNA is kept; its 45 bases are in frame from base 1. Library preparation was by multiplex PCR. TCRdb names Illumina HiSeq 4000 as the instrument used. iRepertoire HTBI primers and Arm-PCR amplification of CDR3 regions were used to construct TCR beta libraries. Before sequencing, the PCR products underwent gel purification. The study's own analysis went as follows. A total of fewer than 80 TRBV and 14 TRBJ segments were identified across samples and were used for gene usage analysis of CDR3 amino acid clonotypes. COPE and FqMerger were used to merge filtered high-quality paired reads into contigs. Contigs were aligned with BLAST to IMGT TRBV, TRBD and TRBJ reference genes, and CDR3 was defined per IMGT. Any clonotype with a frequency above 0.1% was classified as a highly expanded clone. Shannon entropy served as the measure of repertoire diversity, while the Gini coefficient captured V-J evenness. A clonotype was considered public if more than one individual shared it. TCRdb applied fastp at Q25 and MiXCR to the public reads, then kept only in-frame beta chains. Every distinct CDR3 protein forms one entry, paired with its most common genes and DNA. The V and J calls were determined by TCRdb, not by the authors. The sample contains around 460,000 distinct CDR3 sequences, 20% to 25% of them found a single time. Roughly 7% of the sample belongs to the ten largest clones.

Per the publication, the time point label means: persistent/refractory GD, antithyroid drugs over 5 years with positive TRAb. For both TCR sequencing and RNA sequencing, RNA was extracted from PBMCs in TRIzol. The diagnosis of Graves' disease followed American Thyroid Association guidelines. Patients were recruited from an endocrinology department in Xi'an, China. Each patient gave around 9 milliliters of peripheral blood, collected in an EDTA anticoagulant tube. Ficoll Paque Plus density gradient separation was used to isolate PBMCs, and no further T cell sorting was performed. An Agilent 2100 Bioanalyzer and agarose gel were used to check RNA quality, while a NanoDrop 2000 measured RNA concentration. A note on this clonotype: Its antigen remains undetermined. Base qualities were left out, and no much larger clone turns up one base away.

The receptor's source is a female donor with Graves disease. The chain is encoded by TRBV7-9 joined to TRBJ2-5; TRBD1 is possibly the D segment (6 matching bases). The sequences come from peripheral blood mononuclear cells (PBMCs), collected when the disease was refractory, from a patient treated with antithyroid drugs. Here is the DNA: TGTGCCAGCAGCACTGGGACGGTTCAGGGGGAGACCCAGTACTTC. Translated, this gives CASSTGTVQGETQYF. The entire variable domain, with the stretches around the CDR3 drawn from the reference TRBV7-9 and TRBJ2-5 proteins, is DTGVSQNPRHKITKRGQNVTFRCDPISEHNRLYWYRQTLGQGPEFLTYFQNEAQLEKSRLLSDRFSAERPKGSFSTLEIQRTEQGDSAMYLCASSTGTVQGETQYFGPGTRLLVL.